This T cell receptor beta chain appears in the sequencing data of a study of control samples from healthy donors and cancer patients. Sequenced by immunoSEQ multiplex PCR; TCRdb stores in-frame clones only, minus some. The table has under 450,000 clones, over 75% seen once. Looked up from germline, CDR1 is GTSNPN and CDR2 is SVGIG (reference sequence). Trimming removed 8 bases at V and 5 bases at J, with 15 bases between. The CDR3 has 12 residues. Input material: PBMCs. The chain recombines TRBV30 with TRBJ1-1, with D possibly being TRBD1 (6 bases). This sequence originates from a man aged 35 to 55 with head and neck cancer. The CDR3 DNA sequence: TGTGCCGCCCAGGGGCGGAGTACTGAAGCTTTCTTT. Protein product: CAAQGRSTEAFF.